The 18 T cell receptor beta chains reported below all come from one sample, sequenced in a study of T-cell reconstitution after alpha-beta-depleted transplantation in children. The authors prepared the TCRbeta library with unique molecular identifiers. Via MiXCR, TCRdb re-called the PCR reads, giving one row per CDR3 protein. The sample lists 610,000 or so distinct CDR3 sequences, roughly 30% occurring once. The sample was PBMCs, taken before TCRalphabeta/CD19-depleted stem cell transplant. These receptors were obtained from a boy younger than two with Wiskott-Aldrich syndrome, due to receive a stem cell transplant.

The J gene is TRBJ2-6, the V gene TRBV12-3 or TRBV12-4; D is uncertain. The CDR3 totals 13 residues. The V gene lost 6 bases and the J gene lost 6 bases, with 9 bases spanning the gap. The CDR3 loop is CASRNWAANVLTF. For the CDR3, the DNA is TGTGCCAGCAGGAACTGGGCGGCCAACGTCCTGACTTTC.

The CDR3 sequence is CASSEAGTGVETQYF. The CDR3 DNA sequence: TGTGCCAGCAGCGAAGCCGGGACAGGGGTAGAGACCCAGTACTTC. The chain employs TRBV5-6 and TRBJ2-5, with 10 bases aligning to TRBD1. The length of the CDR3 is 15 residues. From germline, CDR1 is SGHDT and CDR2 YYEEEE. With 4 bases clipped from V and 4 bases from J, the junction kept 7 bases outside the gene matches. The full variable domain, its missing parts supplied by reference TRBV5-6 and TRBJ2-5, is DAGVTQSPTHLIKTRGQQVTLRCSPKSGHDTVSWYQQALGQGPQFIFQYYEEEERQRGNFPDRFSGHQFPNYSSELNVNALLLGDSALYLCASSEAGTGVETQYFGPGTRLLVL.

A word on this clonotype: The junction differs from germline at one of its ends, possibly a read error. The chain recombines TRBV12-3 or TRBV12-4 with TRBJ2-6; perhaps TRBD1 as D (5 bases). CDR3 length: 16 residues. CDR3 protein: CASSLLGPSGANGLTF. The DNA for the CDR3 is TGTGCCAGCAGTTTACTTGGGCCCTCTGGGGCCAACGGCCTGACTTTC.

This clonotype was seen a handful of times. CDR3 amino acids: CASSLGTSGTTGELFF. CDR3 nucleotide sequence: TGCGCCAGCAGCTTGGGGACTAGCGGAACCACCGGGGAGCTGTTTTTT. The rearrangement joins TRBV5-1 to TRBJ2-2, with 10 bases that match TRBD2. CDR1 and CDR2 (germline): SGHRS, YFSETQ. This CDR3 has 16 amino acids. Trimming removed 0 bases from V and 4 bases from J; junction bases left unmatched: 3.

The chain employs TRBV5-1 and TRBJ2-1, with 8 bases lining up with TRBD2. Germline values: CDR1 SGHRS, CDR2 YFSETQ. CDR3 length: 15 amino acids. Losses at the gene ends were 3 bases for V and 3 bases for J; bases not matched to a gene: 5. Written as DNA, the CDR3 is TGCGCCAGCAGCTGGGCTAGCGGGCTCTACAATGAGCAGTTCTTC. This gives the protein CASSWASGLYNEQFF.

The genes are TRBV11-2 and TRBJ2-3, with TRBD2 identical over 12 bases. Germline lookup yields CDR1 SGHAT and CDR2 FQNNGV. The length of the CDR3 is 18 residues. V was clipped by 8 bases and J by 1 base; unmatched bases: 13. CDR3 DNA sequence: TGTGCCAGCGAAAATTGGGTCTCTAGCGGGAGGGGCACAGATACGCAGTATTTT. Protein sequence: CASENWVSSGRGTDTQYF.

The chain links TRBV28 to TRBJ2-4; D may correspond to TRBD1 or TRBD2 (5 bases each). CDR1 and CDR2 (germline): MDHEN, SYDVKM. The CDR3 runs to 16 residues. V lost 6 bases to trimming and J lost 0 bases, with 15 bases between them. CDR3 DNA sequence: TGTGCCAGCAGAGCCGGGACCGCCCTAGCCAAAAACATTCAGTACTTC. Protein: CASRAGTALAKNIQYF.

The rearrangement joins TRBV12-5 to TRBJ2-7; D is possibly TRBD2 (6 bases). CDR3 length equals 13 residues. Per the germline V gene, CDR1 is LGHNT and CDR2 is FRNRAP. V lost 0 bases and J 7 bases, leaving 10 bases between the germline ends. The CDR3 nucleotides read TGTGCTAGTGGTTTGGTACCCCGGGGGGAGCAGTACTTC. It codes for CASGLVPRGEQYF. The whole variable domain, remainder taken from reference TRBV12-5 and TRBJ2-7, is DARVTQTPRHKVTEMGQEVTMRCQPILGHNTVFWYRQTMMQGLELLAYFRNRAPLDDSGMPKDRFSAEMPDATLATLKIQPSEPRDSAVYFCASGLVPRGEQYFGPGTRLTVT.

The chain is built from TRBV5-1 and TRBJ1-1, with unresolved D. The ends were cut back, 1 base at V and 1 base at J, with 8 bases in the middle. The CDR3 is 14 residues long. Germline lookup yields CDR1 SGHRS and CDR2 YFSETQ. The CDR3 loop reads CASSLPTSNTEAFF. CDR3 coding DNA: TGCGCCAGCAGCTTGCCCACTTCGAACACTGAAGCTTTCTTT.

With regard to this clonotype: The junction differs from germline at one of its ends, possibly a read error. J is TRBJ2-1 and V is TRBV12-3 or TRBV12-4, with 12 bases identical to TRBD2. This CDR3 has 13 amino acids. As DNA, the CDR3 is TGTGCCAGCAGTTTACGACTAGCGGGAGCCAGGGTCTTC. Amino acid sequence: CASSLRLAGARVF.

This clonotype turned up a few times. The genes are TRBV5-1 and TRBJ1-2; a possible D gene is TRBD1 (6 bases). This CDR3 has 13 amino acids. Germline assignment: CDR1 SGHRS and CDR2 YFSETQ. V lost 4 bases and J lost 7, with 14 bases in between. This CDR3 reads CASSPTGQPGYTF. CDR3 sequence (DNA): TGCGCCAGCAGCCCCACCGGACAGCCTGGCTACACCTTC.

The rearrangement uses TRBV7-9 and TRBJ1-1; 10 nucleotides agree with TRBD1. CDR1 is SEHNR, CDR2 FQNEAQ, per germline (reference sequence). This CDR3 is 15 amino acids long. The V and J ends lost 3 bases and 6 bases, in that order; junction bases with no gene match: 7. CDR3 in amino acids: CASSFSGDRGPEAFF. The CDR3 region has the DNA TGTGCCAGCAGCTTTAGTGGGGACAGGGGTCCTGAAGCTTTCTTT.

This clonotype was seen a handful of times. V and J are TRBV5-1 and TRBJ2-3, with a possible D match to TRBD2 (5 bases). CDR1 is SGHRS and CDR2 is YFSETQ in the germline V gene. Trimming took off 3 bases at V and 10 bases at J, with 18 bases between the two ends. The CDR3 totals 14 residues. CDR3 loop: CASSSRPSSFAQYF. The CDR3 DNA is TGCGCCAGCAGCTCCAGGCCTAGCTCCTTCGCGCAGTATTTT. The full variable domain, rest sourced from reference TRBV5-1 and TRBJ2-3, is KAGVTQTPRYLIKTRGQQVTLSCSPISGHRSVSWYQQTPGQGLQFLFEYFSETQRNKGNFPGRFSGRQFSNSRSEMNVSTLELGDSALYLCASSSRPSSFAQYFGPGTRLTVL.

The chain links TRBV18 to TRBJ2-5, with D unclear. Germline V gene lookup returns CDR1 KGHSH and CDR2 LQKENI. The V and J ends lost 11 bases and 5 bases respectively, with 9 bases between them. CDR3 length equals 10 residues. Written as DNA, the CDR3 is TGTGCCTCGTGGTGGGAGACCCAGTACTTC. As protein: CASWWETQYF.

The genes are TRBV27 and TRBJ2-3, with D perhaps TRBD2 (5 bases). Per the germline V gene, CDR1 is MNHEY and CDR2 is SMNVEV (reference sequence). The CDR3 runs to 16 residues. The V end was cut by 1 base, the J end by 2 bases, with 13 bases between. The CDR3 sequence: CASSLFPSRDTDTQYF. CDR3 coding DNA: TGTGCCAGCAGTTTATTCCCTAGTCGGGACACAGATACGCAGTATTTT.

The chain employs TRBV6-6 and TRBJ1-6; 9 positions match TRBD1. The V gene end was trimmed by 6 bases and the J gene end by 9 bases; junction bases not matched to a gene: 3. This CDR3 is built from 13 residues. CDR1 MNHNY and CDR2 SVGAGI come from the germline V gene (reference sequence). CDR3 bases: TGTGCCAGCAGACAGGGGGCAGCTTCACCCCTCCACTTT. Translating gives CASRQGAASPLHF.

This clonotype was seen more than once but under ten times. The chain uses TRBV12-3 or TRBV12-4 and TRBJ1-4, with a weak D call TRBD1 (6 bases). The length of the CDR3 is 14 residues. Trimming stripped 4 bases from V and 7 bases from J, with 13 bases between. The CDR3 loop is CASSYQGMGEKLFF. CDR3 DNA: TGTGCCAGCAGTTACCAGGGGATGGGTGAAAAACTGTTTTTT.

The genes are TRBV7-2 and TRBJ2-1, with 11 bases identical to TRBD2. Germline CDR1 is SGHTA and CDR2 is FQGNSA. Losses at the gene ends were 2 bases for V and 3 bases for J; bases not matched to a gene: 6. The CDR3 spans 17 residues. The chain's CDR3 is CASSLPQLAGVYNEQFF. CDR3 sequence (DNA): TGTGCCAGCAGCTTACCTCAACTAGCGGGAGTCTACAATGAGCAGTTCTTC.